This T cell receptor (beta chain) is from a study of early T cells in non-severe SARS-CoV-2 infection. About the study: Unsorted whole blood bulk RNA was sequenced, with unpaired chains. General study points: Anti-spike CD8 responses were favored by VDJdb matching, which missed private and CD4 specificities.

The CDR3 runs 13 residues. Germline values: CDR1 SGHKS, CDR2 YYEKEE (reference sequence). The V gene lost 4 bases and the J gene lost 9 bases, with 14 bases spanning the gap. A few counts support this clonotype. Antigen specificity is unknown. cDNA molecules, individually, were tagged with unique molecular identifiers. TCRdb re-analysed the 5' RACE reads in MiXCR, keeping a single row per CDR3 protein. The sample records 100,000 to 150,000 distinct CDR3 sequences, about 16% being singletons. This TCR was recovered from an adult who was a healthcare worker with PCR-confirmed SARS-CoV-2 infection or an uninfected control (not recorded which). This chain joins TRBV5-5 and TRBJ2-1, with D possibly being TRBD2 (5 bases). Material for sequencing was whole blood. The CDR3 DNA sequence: TGTGCCAGCAGCCTCCTTTCCGGACTTGAGCAGTTCTTC. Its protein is CASSLLSGLEQFF.